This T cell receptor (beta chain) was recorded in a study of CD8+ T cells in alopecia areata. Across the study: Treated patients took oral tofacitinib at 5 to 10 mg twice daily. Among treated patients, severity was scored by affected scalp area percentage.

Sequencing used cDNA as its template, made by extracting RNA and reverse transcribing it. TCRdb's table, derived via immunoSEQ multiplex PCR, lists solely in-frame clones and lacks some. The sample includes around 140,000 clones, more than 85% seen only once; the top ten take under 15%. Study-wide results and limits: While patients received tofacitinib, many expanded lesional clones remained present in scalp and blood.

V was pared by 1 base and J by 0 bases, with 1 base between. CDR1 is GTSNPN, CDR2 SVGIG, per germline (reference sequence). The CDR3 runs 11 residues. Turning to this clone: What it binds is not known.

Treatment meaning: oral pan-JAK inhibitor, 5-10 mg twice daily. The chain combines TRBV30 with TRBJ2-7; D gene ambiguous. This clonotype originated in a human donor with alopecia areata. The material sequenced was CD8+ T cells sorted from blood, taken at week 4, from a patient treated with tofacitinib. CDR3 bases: TGTGCCTGGAGTGACTCCTACGAGCAGTACTTC. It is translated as CAWSDSYEQYF.